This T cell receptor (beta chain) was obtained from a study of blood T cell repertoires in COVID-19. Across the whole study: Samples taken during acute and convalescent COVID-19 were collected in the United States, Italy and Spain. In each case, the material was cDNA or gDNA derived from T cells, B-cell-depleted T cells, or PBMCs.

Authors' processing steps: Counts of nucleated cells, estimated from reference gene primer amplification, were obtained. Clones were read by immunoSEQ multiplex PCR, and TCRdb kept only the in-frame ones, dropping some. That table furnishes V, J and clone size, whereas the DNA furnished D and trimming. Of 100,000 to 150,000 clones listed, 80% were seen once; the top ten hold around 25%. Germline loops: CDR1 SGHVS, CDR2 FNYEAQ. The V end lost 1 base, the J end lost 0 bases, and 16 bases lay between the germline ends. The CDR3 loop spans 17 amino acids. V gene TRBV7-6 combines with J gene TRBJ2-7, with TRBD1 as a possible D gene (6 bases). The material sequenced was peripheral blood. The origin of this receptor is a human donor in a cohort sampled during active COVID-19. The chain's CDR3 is CASSLGPRGPSSYEQYF. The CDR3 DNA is TGTGCCAGCAGCTTAGGCCCCAGGGGCCCGAGCTCCTACGAGCAGTACTTC.